One sample yielded the 12 T cell receptor beta chains listed below, sequenced in a study of control samples from healthy donors and cancer patients. Data came from immunoSEQ multiplex PCR; TCRdb stores just in-frame clones and leaves some out. This sample has about 120,000 clones; roughly 92% occur once, and the top ten carry 7.8%. What was sequenced was blood. The receptors stem from a woman in her late teens or twenties in good health.

The chain carries TRBV7-2 and TRBJ1-6; a possible D gene is TRBD1 (6 bases). V was trimmed by 5 bases and J by 9 bases, leaving 17 bases between them. The V gene's germline CDR1 is SGHTA and CDR2 FQGNSA. The CDR3 is made up of 15 amino acids. The CDR3 region is CASSRVAGVGSPLHF. The CDR3 region has the DNA TGTGCCAGCAGCCGTGTGGCAGGGGTAGGTTCACCCCTCCACTTT. The variable domain in full, with the rest retrieved from reference TRBV7-2 and TRBJ1-6, is GAGVSQSPSNKVTEKGKDVELRCDPISGHTALYWYRQSLGQGLEFLIYFQGNSAPDKSGLPSDRFSAERTGGSVSTLTIQRTQQEDSAVYLCASSRVAGVGSPLHFGNGTRLTVT.

The chain recombines TRBV10-2 with TRBJ1-2, with D uncertain. The CDR3 length is 13 residues. V was cut by 6 bases and J by 8 bases, with 16 bases left in between. From germline, CDR1 is WSHSY and CDR2 SAAADI. Written as DNA, the CDR3 is TGCGCCAGCAGGGAGGAGGGTTCTATGGGCTACACCTTC. Translated, it gives CASREEGSMGYTF.

The genes are TRBV5-5 and TRBJ1-4; 7 bases map to TRBD1. Germline V gene lookup returns CDR1 SGHKS and CDR2 YYEKEE (reference sequence). V lost 5 bases to trimming and J lost 0 bases; unmatched junction nucleotides: 13. The CDR3 runs to 18 residues. CDR3 residues: CASRPGRTGDTTNEKLFF. CDR3 in DNA: TGTGCCAGCAGACCTGGGAGGACAGGAGACACAACTAATGAAAAACTGTTTTTT.

This chain joins TRBV7-9 and TRBJ2-3; the D gene is possibly TRBD2 (6 bases). Per germline, CDR1 SEHNR and CDR2 FQNEAQ (reference sequence). The CDR3 is 14 amino acids. Trimming cost V 3 bases and J 6 bases, with 13 bases left between them. This chain's CDR3 is CASSFDRRGDTQYF. The CDR3, as DNA: TGTGCCAGCAGCTTCGACCGCCGGGGGGATACGCAGTATTTT. Full variable domain (missing parts from reference TRBV7-9 and TRBJ2-3): DTGVSQNPRHKITKRGQNVTFRCDPISEHNRLYWYRQTLGQGPEFLTYFQNEAQLEKSRLLSDRFSAERPKGSFSTLEIQRTEQGDSAMYLCASSFDRRGDTQYFGPGTRLTVL.

The chain combines TRBV24-1 with TRBJ1-2; 9 bases fit TRBD1. With V trimmed by 2 bases and J by 5 bases, 14 bases remained unmatched. Germline values: CDR1 KGHDR, CDR2 SFDVKD. This CDR3 contains 18 residues. DNA of the CDR3: TGTGCCACCAGTGATTCCGTCCCGGGACAGGGAGAGGTGTATGGCTACACCTTC. It specifies CATSDSVPGQGEVYGYTF.

This chain links TRBV11-1 with TRBJ1-1, with D possibly matching TRBD1 (5 bases). The CDR3 is 15 residues long. The V gene's germline CDR1 is SGHAT and CDR2 FQDESV (reference sequence). V was cut by 1 base and J by 0 bases, with 9 bases left in between. The CDR3 DNA reads TGTGCCAGCAGCTTAGACGCAGGGTTGAACACTGAAGCTTTCTTT. Its translation: CASSLDAGLNTEAFF.

The genes are TRBV3-1 (or the pseudogene TRBV3-2) and TRBJ2-3; 9 nucleotides align to TRBD1. V lost 0 bases and J lost 6; bases outside the gene matches: 13. Germline assignment: CDR1 LGHDT and CDR2 YNNKEL (reference sequence). The CDR3 has 18 amino acids. The CDR3 DNA reads TGTGCCAGCAGCCAAGATCTTCTCCGGGACAGGGCCAGGGATACGCAGTATTTT. This translates into CASSQDLLRDRARDTQYF.

CDR3 DNA: TGTGCCTGGAGTACCGGATGGATAGGGGACACTGAAGCTTTCTTT. Translating gives CAWSTGWIGDTEAFF. The gene calls are TRBV30 and TRBJ1-1; maybe TRBD1 (5 bases). CDR1 and CDR2 (germline): GTSNPN, SVGIG (reference sequence). V was trimmed by 2 bases and J by 3 bases, leaving 16 bases between them. The CDR3 runs to 15 residues.

V gene TRBV30 combines with J gene TRBJ2-7; no clear D. CDR3 length: 11 amino acids. CDR1 is GTSNPN and CDR2 is SVGIG in the germline V gene (reference sequence). V was trimmed by 0 bases and J by 6 bases, leaving 6 bases between them. CDR3: CAWSVPPEQYF. CDR3 in DNA: TGTGCCTGGAGTGTCCCACCCGAGCAGTACTTC.

Comments on this clone: It is likely a read error, because the conserved phenylalanine at the end of the CDR3 is missing. No DNA is shown, since the ends of the CDR3 on it are uncertain; the CDR3 is the one TCRdb lists. The chain uses TRBV12-1 and TRBJ2-7; the tabulated D call, TRBD1, remains unverified against the DNA. TRBV12-1 is labeled a pseudogene. Both ends counted, the CDR3 spans 16 residues. This CDR3 is CASSSGRDRSSYEQYL.

A single count supports this clone. For the CDR3, the DNA is TGCGCCAGCAGCCAGCGCAGGGTTAATGAAAAACTGTTTTTT. Amino acid sequence: CASSQRRVNEKLFF. The rearrangement joins TRBV4-3 to TRBJ1-4; perhaps TRBD1 as D (5 bases). Germline-derived CDR1 and CDR2 are LGHNA and YSLEER. V was shortened by 3 bases and J by 4 bases, with 9 bases between the two germline ends. CDR3 length: 14 amino acids.

V gene TRBV6-2 or TRBV6-3 combines with J gene TRBJ2-2, with D tentatively TRBD1 (5 bases). The germline gives CDR1 MNHEY, CDR2 SVGEGT. This CDR3 is 16 amino acids long. The ends were cut back, 6 bases at V and 1 base at J, with 15 bases in the middle. CDR3 sequence reads: CASSRIRTLNTGELFF. CDR3 bases: TGTGCCAGCAGCCGGATCCGGACATTGAACACCGGGGAGCTGTTTTTT.